This entry lists 20 T cell receptor beta chains sequenced from one sample in a study of response to subunit inactivated influenza vaccine. TCRdb analysed the RT-PCR reads with MiXCR anew, one entry per CDR3 protein. This table has hundreds of thousands of distinct CDR3 sequences, 14% appearing once. The sample consisted of PBMCs from blood, taken around two weeks before vaccination. All receptors come from a man aged 45-60 years who received an inactivated influenza vaccine.

This chain connects TRBV5-5 to TRBJ2-7; maybe TRBD2 (6 bases). Trimming pared 4 bases from V and 4 bases from J, leaving 12 bases between. This CDR3 spans 13 amino acids. The V gene's germline CDR1 is SGHKS and CDR2 YYEKEE (reference sequence). In DNA, the CDR3 is TGTGCCAGCAGCACCGGGGGTTTTTACGAGCAGTACTTC. As protein: CASSTGGFYEQYF.

J is TRBJ2-1 and V is TRBV19; 11 bases line up with TRBD2. Germline assignment: CDR1 LNHDA and CDR2 SQIVND (reference sequence). V lost 0 bases and J lost 4; bases outside the gene matches: 2. This CDR3 spans 16 amino acids. The CDR3 loop is CASSIDGTSGYNEQFF. The CDR3 nucleotides read TGTGCCAGTAGTATAGATGGGACTAGCGGTTACAATGAGCAGTTCTTC.

There are a few counts of this clonotype. The CDR3 region has the DNA TGTGCCAGCAGCTTGGAGCTTCAGGGACAGGCCATCTCTGGGGCCAACGTCCTGACTTTC. This encodes CASSLELQGQAISGANVLTF. The chain has TRBV5-4 and TRBJ2-6, with TRBD1 matching 8 bases. This CDR3 region has 20 residues. The J segment lost 0 bases and the V segment lost 0 bases, leaving 11 bases of the junction unmatched. Germline assignment: CDR1 SGHNT and CDR2 YYREEE (reference sequence).

This chain connects TRBV20-1 to TRBJ2-5; the D gene is possibly TRBD2 (5 bases). V was trimmed by 2 bases and J by 2 bases, leaving 15 bases between them. Germline CDR1 is DFQATT and CDR2 is SNEGSKA (reference sequence). This CDR3 is built from 15 residues. The CDR3 reads CSARPMTGRQETQYF. The CDR3 bases are TGCAGTGCTAGACCAATGACGGGGAGACAAGAGACCCAGTACTTC.

This clonotype was counted only a few times. V gene TRBV15 combines with J gene TRBJ2-1; D not certain. The germline CDR1 and CDR2 sequences are LNHNV and YYDKDF (reference sequence). This CDR3 comprises 13 residues. Trimming removed 3 bases from V and 2 bases from J, with 5 bases in between. The CDR3, as DNA: TGTGCCACCAGCAGGCTTCCCTACAATGAGCAGTTCTTC. Translation: CATSRLPYNEQFF. Full variable domain (rest looked up from reference TRBV15 and TRBJ2-1): DAMVIQNPRYQVTQFGKPVTLSCSQTLNHNVMYWYQQKSSQAPKLLFHYYDKDFNNEADTPDNFQSRRPNTSFCFLDIRSPGLGDTAMYLCATSRLPYNEQFFGPGTRLTVL.

This clonotype was observed a few times. The CDR3 here is CSARDQYGGIAGELFF. The CDR3 region has the DNA TGCAGTGCTAGAGATCAATACGGGGGTATCGCCGGGGAGCTGTTTTTT. V gene TRBV20-1 combines with J gene TRBJ2-2; weak D call: TRBD2 (6 bases). Germline V gene lookup returns CDR1 DFQATT and CDR2 SNEGSKA (reference sequence). V was cut by 0 bases and J by 6 bases, with 17 bases left in between. The CDR3 has 16 amino acids.

The chain joins TRBV7-8 to TRBJ2-5; D is possibly TRBD2 (6 bases). The germline V gene has CDR1 SGHVS and CDR2 FQNEAQ. The CDR3 covers 16 residues. Trimming left V 1 base short and J 5 bases short, with 17 bases between. This CDR3 reads CASSLDPPGGQETQYF. CDR3 nucleotide sequence: TGTGCCAGCAGCTTAGATCCCCCAGGAGGGCAGGAGACCCAGTACTTC.

There are a few counts of this clonotype. The chain has TRBV28 and TRBJ2-3; perhaps TRBD1 as D (5 bases). There are 15 residues in the CDR3. The V end was cut by 4 bases, the J end by 6 bases, with 17 bases between. Germline CDR1 reads MDHEN; CDR2 reads SYDVKM. The CDR3 region is CASSSGLPASDTQYF. The CDR3 coding sequence is TGTGCCAGCAGTTCAGGGCTCCCGGCGTCGGATACGCAGTATTTT.

This clonotype was detected many times. This sequence joins TRBV7-8 and TRBJ1-5; 9 bases agree with TRBD1. The CDR3 sequence is 15 residues long. Per germline, CDR1 SGHVS and CDR2 FQNEAQ. J was trimmed by 1 base and V by 5 bases; bases with no gene match: 3. As DNA, the CDR3 is TGTGCCAGCAGCGCCGGGACAGGGAGCAATCAGCCCCAGCATTTT. As protein: CASSAGTGSNQPQHF. The complete variable domain, with remaining parts taken from reference TRBV7-8 and TRBJ1-5, reads GAGVSQSPRYKVAKRGQDVALRCDPISGHVSLFWYQQALGQGPEFLTYFQNEAQLDKSGLPSDRFFAERPEGSVSTLKIQRTQQEDSAVYLCASSAGTGSNQPQHFGDGTRLSIL.

The chain carries TRBV4-3 and TRBJ2-7; D gene unclear. Trimming took off 1 base at V and 4 bases at J, with 8 bases between the two ends. This CDR3 comprises 13 residues. Germline V gene data show CDR1 as LGHNA and CDR2 as YSLEER. The CDR3 coding sequence is TGCGCCAGCAGCCAAGTGTTATTTTACGAGCAGTACTTC. Its protein is CASSQVLFYEQYF.

V gene TRBV20-1 combines with J gene TRBJ2-1, with D possibly matching TRBD2 (5 bases). Looked up from germline, CDR1 is DFQATT and CDR2 is SNEGSKA (reference sequence). The V gene lost 3 bases and the J gene lost 1 base, with 16 bases spanning the gap. The CDR3 is 16 amino acids. The CDR3 region is CSARAKLRESYNEQFF. As DNA, the CDR3 is TGCAGTGCTAGGGCCAAATTAAGGGAGTCCTACAATGAGCAGTTCTTC.

The chain joins TRBV14 to TRBJ2-3; tentative D call: TRBD2 (5 bases). The CDR3 length is 15 residues. In germline, CDR1 is SGHDN, CDR2 FVKESK. With 1 base removed from V and 2 bases from J, the gap between germline ends came to 10 bases. The CDR3 spells CASSQVTDYTDTQYF. The CDR3 DNA reads as TGTGCCAGCAGCCAAGTTACAGACTACACAGATACGCAGTATTTT.

This clonotype has at least ten counts. V and J are TRBV20-1 and TRBJ2-7; D remains unclear. Germline CDR1 reads DFQATT; CDR2 reads SNEGSKA (reference sequence). V was cut by 5 bases and J by 4 bases, with 15 bases left in between. The CDR3 runs to 13 residues. The CDR3, as DNA: TGCAGTGCTCCCAGAGGTCCTGTGTACGAGCAGTACTTC. Translation gives CSAPRGPVYEQYF.

In its sample, this clonotype was seen a few times. The rearrangement joins TRBV28 to TRBJ2-7; 7 bases fit TRBD1. The CDR3 length is 13 residues. Germline V gene lookup returns CDR1 MDHEN and CDR2 SYDVKM. With V trimmed by 5 bases and J by 7 bases, 8 bases remained unmatched. CDR3 in DNA: TGTGCCAGCAGTGTTGGGACAGCGCGGGAGCAGTACTTC. This gives the protein CASSVGTAREQYF.

The rearrangement uses TRBV3-1 and TRBJ2-3; TRBD1 matches 9 bases. Germline-derived CDR1 and CDR2 are LGHDT and YNNKEL (reference sequence). The CDR3 runs to 18 residues. Trimming removed 0 bases from V and 4 bases from J; junction bases left unmatched: 11. CDR3 coding DNA: TGTGCCAGCAGCCAAGACCCGGGGACAGGGATAGGAGCAGATACGCAGTATTTT. Translating it yields CASSQDPGTGIGADTQYF.

This clonotype was observed a handful of times. V gene TRBV12-3 or TRBV12-4 combines with J gene TRBJ1-6; possibly TRBD1 for D (6 bases). V dropped 5 bases and J dropped 8 bases, with 19 bases sitting between them. CDR3 length: 16 residues. Written as DNA, the CDR3 is TGTGCCAGCAGTCGACGTCTGACAGGTCGGGATTCACCCCTCCACTTT. Translated: CASSRRLTGRDSPLHF.

In this sample, this clonotype turned up a few times. This chain connects TRBV20-1 to TRBJ2-7; D is possibly TRBD1 (6 bases). There are 15 residues in the CDR3. The germline V gene encodes CDR1 DFQATT and CDR2 SNEGSKA (reference sequence). Trimming took off 2 bases at V and 0 bases at J, with 14 bases between the two ends. The CDR3 region is CSARTGLPNSYEQYF. The CDR3 bases are TGCAGTGCTAGAACAGGGCTTCCCAACTCCTACGAGCAGTACTTC.

This chain links TRBV7-8 with TRBJ2-1; 10 bases align to TRBD1. Germline loops: CDR1 SGHVS, CDR2 FQNEAQ. V lost 5 bases, J lost 5 bases, and 6 bases stayed unmatched. The CDR3 is 15 amino acids. CDR3 nucleotide sequence: TGTGCCAGCAGCCGGGGACAGGGGAGGAACAATGAGCAGTTCTTC. Protein sequence: CASSRGQGRNNEQFF.

This clonotype was counted a few times. This chain uses TRBV7-2 with TRBJ1-2, with D perhaps TRBD1 (5 bases). Per germline, CDR1 SGHTA and CDR2 FQGNSA. The CDR3 extends over 14 amino acids. V was shortened by 3 bases and J by 8 bases, with 16 bases between the two germline ends. The CDR3 is CASSLGGWGTGYTF. CDR3 DNA: TGTGCCAGCAGCTTGGGAGGGTGGGGCACGGGCTACACCTTC.

In this sample, this clonotype turned up a few times. This chain links TRBV29-1 with TRBJ2-5; D perhaps matches TRBD1 (5 bases). The CDR3 runs to 14 residues. V dropped 4 bases and J dropped 2 bases, with 14 bases sitting between them. The germline V gene encodes CDR1 SQVTM and CDR2 ANQGSEA. The CDR3 bases are TGCAGCGTTGTTGAAGGGGCAGCACAAGAGACCCAGTACTTC. It yields the protein CSVVEGAAQETQYF. Full variable domain (outside the CDR3, taken from reference TRBV29-1 and TRBJ2-5): SAVISQKPSRDICQRGTSLTIQCQVDSQVTMMFWYRQQPGQSLTLIATANQGSEATYESGFVIDKFPISRPNLTFSTLTVSNMSPEDSSIYLCSVVEGAAQETQYFGPGTRLLVL.